These 6 T cell receptor beta chains originate from one sample sequenced in a study of blood T cell repertoires in COVID-19. TCRdb's copy holds only in-frame clones and misses some; the assay was immunoSEQ multiplex PCR. The data contain 80,000 to 90,000 clones, roughly 85% of them singletons. The sequenced sample consisted of peripheral blood. Receptors originate from a man aged 60 to 69 with acute or convalescent COVID-19.

V gene TRBV7-2 combines with J gene TRBJ2-7; possibly TRBD1 for D (5 bases). V was shortened by 5 bases and J by 7 bases, with 18 bases between the two germline ends. The CDR3 has 14 amino acids. Germline assignment: CDR1 SGHTA and CDR2 FQGNSA. CDR3 coding DNA: TGTGCCAGCAGCAACCCTCGACAGTTGGTGGAGCAGTACTTC. It translates to CASSNPRQLVEQYF.

The chain joins TRBV13 to TRBJ1-1; D may be TRBD1 (5 bases). The V gene lost 0 bases and the J gene lost 1 base, with 15 bases spanning the gap. This CDR3 has 17 residues. Germline CDR1 reads PRHDT; CDR2 reads FYEKMQ (reference sequence). CDR3 residues: CASSLGAGRGKNTEAFF. The CDR3 coding sequence is TGTGCCAGCAGCTTAGGGGCAGGGCGTGGGAAGAACACTGAAGCTTTCTTT.

CDR3 DNA: TGTGCCAGCAGCTTAGCCGGTTTTCACGAGCAGTACTTC. This gives the protein CASSLAGFHEQYF. The chain joins TRBV7-2 to TRBJ2-7; no clear D gene. V was pared by 0 bases and J by 5 bases, with 8 bases between. Germline V CDR1 and CDR2: SGHTA, FQGNSA. There are 13 residues in the CDR3. The full variable domain, in which reference TRBV7-2 and TRBJ2-7 provide the parts outside the CDR3, is GAGVSQSPSNKVTEKGKDVELRCDPISGHTALYWYRQSLGQGLEFLIYFQGNSAPDKSGLPSDRFSAERTGGSVSTLTIQRTQQEDSAVYLCASSLAGFHEQYFGPGTRLTVT.

V gene TRBV12-3 or TRBV12-4 combines with J gene TRBJ1-1, with D perhaps TRBD1 (5 bases). V was cut by 0 bases and J by 11 bases, with 13 bases left in between. The CDR3 runs 13 residues. CDR3 DNA: TGTGCCAGCAGTTTAGCGTTAAGGGGTTTTGCTTTCTTT. Translating gives CASSLALRGFAFF.

This rearrangement joins TRBV5-4 to TRBJ1-4; 10 bases match TRBD1. V lost 3 bases to trimming and J lost 8 bases; unmatched junction nucleotides: 4. CDR1 SGHNT and CDR2 YYREEE come from the germline V gene (reference sequence). The CDR3 is 14 residues long. DNA for the CDR3: TGTGCCAGCAGCTCGGACAGGGGGGAAGAAAAACTGTTTTTT. Its translation: CASSSDRGEEKLFF.

The chain combines TRBV3-1 (or the pseudogene TRBV3-2) with TRBJ2-2; TRBD1 matches at 9 bases. With 6 bases clipped from V and 6 bases from J, the junction kept 2 bases outside the gene matches. The CDR3 length is 13 residues. The V gene's germline CDR1 is LGHDT and CDR2 YNNKEL (reference sequence). The CDR3: CASRTGGAGELFF. The CDR3 DNA reads as TGTGCCAGCAGGACAGGGGGGGCCGGGGAGCTGTTTTTT.